Below, one T cell receptor beta chain is given with its context. This clonotype was detected many times. Its target antigen remains unknown. There are no base qualities to consult, and no much larger clone falls within one base. PBMCs were isolated by Ficoll-Paque density gradient centrifugation. Sequencing instrument: Illumina NovaSeq 6000. Using 5'RACE with constant-segment primers, TCRalpha and TCRbeta cDNA libraries were constructed, with sample barcodes and unique molecular identifiers added in the process. Trizol reagent was used to extract RNA from every sample. The libraries were amplified in two PCR steps, and the second step added a second sample barcode and Illumina TruSeq adapters. Libraries were sequenced on an Illumina NovaSeq with 2 x 150 bp paired-end reads. Concerning the study's data processing: With migec v1.2.7, reads were demultiplexed and then collapsed into UMI-guided consensus sequences. Using mixcr v2.1.11, UMI consensuses were aligned to TRA and TRB V and J templates and then assembled into clonotypes. A clonotype was counted as expanded or contracted only when both edgeR and NoisET called the clonotype significant, with the noise models trained on biological replicates. edgeR calls used a false discovery rate-adjusted p below 0.01 and a log2 fold-change threshold of 1. As an exploratory analysis of dynamics, max-normalized trajectories of the 1000 most abundant clonotypes were examined with PCA combined with hierarchical clustering. Separately sequenced CD4+ and CD8+ repertoires were used to assign the CD4 or CD8 phenotype of responding clones. The public reads were reprocessed in TCRdb via fastp at Q25 and MiXCR, keeping in-frame beta chains. Duplicate CDR3 protein sequences are folded into a single record with the most common DNA and genes. Here the V and J calls rest on TCRdb's processing, not on the authors' analysis. In this sample the table shows 130,000 to 150,000 distinct CDR3 sequences, 6% to 7% of which occur a single time. The ten biggest clones cover 2% to 2.5% of the sample.

This entry comes from a study of T-cell memory formation after mild COVID-19 (dated by TCRdb to about 2021). For context, the study as a whole: TCR sequence clusters from the two donors were largely donor specific. In a couple of donors, T-cell clones that expanded and contracted after mild COVID-19 were tracked by sequencing TCRalpha and TCRbeta repertoires over time. The cohort comprised two young, previously healthy adult volunteers, one female and one male.

General conclusions and limits of the study: The second-wave clones that peaked on day 37 were not confirmed to be SARS-CoV-2 specific. The study covered only a couple of mild cases, and larger cohorts including severe cases with pre-infection samples were considered necessary. The detection of some responding clones in pre-infection memory suggests that pre-existing cross-reactive memory T cells joined the SARS-CoV-2 response. Balanced CD4/CD8 phenotypes were observed for clones contracting from day 15 to 85, whereas a bias towards CD4+ was observed for a second wave of clones expanding from day 15 to 37. Contracting CD4+ clones turned up mainly in the CM and EM memory subsets, whereas EMRA was where CD8+ clones were enriched.

Spanning cysteine to phenylalanine, the CDR3 consists of 15 amino acids. Only the CDR3 part of the read is kept: 45 bases, read in frame from the first base. The V end gives up 5 bases and the J end 5 bases, leaving 11 bases in the junction not matched to a gene. The chain is encoded by TRBV12-3 or TRBV12-4 joined to TRBJ1-1, and TRBD1 aligns with 7 junction nucleotides. The sequenced sample was PBMCs or a T cell subset sorted from them (not recorded which). The sequence was obtained from an adult woman who had mild COVID-19 (a few samples of this study predate the infection). The sample titles of this study are shuffled in the database, so cell type and time point are left out; the donor was told from shared clones. CDR3 reads: CASSTETGLGTEAFF. In nucleotides, the sequence is TGTGCCAGCAGTACAGAGACAGGGTTGGGTACTGAAGCTTTCTTT.